These 8 T cell receptor beta chains were all obtained from the same sample, sequenced in a study of shared clonotypes between healthy human individuals. Here immunoSEQ multiplex PCR was the method, and the copy in TCRdb shows in-frame clones only, minus some. In the table there are approximately 1,500,000 clones, roughly 98% of which are singletons. The sequencing input was naive CD4+ T cells sorted from blood. The subset is: CD45RA+ positively selected. Receptor source: a man aged 25-40 years in good health.

This chain uses TRBV16 with TRBJ2-7; D not resolved. V gave up 2 bases and J gave up 2 bases, with 13 bases separating them. CDR1 and CDR2 (germline): KGHSY, FQNENV. The CDR3 spans 15 residues. This chain's CDR3 is CASSQSKGETYEQYF. CDR3 nucleotides: TGTGCCAGCAGCCAAAGTAAAGGAGAGACCTACGAGCAGTACTTC.

The genes are TRBV5-6 and TRBJ2-3; D not certain. This CDR3 comprises 14 residues. Germline lookup yields CDR1 SGHDT and CDR2 YYEEEE. V lost 1 base and J 1 base, leaving 7 bases between the germline ends. The CDR3 spells CASSLSAGTDTQYF. In DNA, the CDR3 is TGTGCCAGCAGCTTGAGTGCCGGCACAGATACGCAGTATTTT. Based on the CDR3 plus reference TRBV5-6 and TRBJ2-3, the full variable domain is DAGVTQSPTHLIKTRGQQVTLRCSPKSGHDTVSWYQQALGQGPQFIFQYYEEEERQRGNFPDRFSGHQFPNYSSELNVNALLLGDSALYLCASSLSAGTDTQYFGPGTRLTVL.

The V call is TRBV18, the J call TRBJ2-7, with D maybe TRBD2 (6 bases). Germline loops: CDR1 KGHSH, CDR2 LQKENI. Trimming left V 2 bases short and J 3 bases short, with 17 bases between. The length of the CDR3 is 16 residues. The CDR3 nucleotides read TGTGCCAGCTCACCAGGCGGGGTAAGGGGACTCTACGAGCAGTACTTC. Translating it yields CASSPGGVRGLYEQYF.

This chain connects TRBV5-1 to TRBJ2-1; 7 bases align to TRBD1. This CDR3 has 15 amino acids. V dropped 4 bases and J dropped 0; count of bases not matched to a gene: 4. CDR1 is SGHRS, CDR2 YFSETQ, per germline. The CDR3 bases are TGCGCCAGCAGCGACAGGGCCCTCTCCTACAATGAGCAGTTCTTC. Protein: CASSDRALSYNEQFF.

The gene calls are TRBV30 and TRBJ2-2; the D is unclear. V lost 0 bases to trimming and J lost 7 bases, with 9 bases between them. Germline CDR1 and CDR2: GTSNPN and SVGIG (reference sequence). The CDR3 extends over 13 amino acids. For the CDR3, the DNA is TGTGCCTGGAGTGTGGTCTCCGGCGGGGAGCTGTTTTTT. This translates into CAWSVVSGGELFF.

The V and J genes are TRBV28 and TRBJ2-5; D is tentatively TRBD1 or TRBD2 (7 bases each). With 5 bases removed from V and 5 bases from J, the gap between germline ends came to 18 bases. Germline CDR1 is MDHEN and CDR2 is SYDVKM. The length of the CDR3 is 15 residues. CDR3 loop: CASSPQGGPRETQYF. The CDR3 DNA reads as TGTGCCAGCAGTCCGCAGGGGGGGCCTCGGGAGACCCAGTACTTC.

This rearrangement joins TRBV28 to TRBJ2-7; 8 bases match TRBD1. V gave up 3 bases and J gave up 0 bases; unmatched junction bases: 4. CDR1 is MDHEN and CDR2 is SYDVKM in the germline V gene. The CDR3 contains 15 residues. CDR3: CASSFEDRASYEQYF. CDR3 bases: TGTGCCAGCAGTTTCGAGGACAGGGCCTCCTACGAGCAGTACTTC.

The chain uses TRBV19 and TRBJ1-3; D remains unclear. V was shortened by 8 bases and J by 1 base, with 6 bases between the two germline ends. CDR3 length: 12 amino acids. Germline assignment: CDR1 LNHDA and CDR2 SQIVND (reference sequence). CDR3 loop: CASSVSGNTIYF. CDR3 coding DNA: TGTGCCAGTTCCGTGTCTGGAAACACCATATATTTT.